The clone carrying this T cell receptor beta chain was found a few times. The antigen remains undetermined. Between the trimmed V and J ends, which lost 0 bases and 3 bases, there was a span of 12 bases. Germline-derived CDR1 and CDR2 are SGHDN and FVKESK. This CDR3 region has 15 residues. The data belong to a study of T cells after yellow fever vaccination. TCR cDNA was made by 5'RACE template switching, adding a universal primer site and UMIs. MiXCR, run by TCRdb on the 5' RACE reads, gives a single entry per CDR3 protein. The table includes roughly 340,000 distinct CDR3 sequences, 3% to 4.5% detected once. General study points: There was a small share of clonotypes that showed up in both the CD4 and CD8 compartments. Most primary-vaccination clones reappeared after the booster (about 96% CD4, about 87% CD8). It was a weaker secondary response, yet one that peaked faster, at day 5 versus 15.

V and J are TRBV14 and TRBJ2-7; tentatively, D is TRBD1 (5 bases). The sequence came from a man between 18 and 35 years old who received the YFV17D yellow fever vaccine. Sequenced material: PBMCs, taken 5 days after the yellow fever booster vaccination. The CDR3 DNA follows: TGTGCCAGCAGCCAAGAAACGTGGACAAGCTACGAGCAGTACTTC. This encodes CASSQETWTSYEQYF. The whole variable domain, filled in from reference TRBV14 and TRBJ2-7, reads EAGVTQFPSHSVIEKGQTVTLRCDPISGHDNLYWYRRVMGKEIKFLLHFVKESKQDESGMPNNRFLAERTGGTYSTLKVQPAELEDSGVYFCASSQETWTSYEQYFGPGTRLTVT.